The clone carrying this T cell receptor (beta chain) is a singleton in its sample. Other nucleotide sequences from this sample produce the same CDR3. These data come from a study of blood T cell repertoires in COVID-19. Study-level information: PBMCs, B-cell-depleted T cells, or T cells provided the cDNA or gDNA that made up the material.

Looked up from germline, CDR1 is SGHRS and CDR2 is YFSETQ. Trimming pared 0 bases from V and 2 bases from J, leaving 12 bases between. The CDR3 has 15 residues. Per the original data handling: Estimated nucleated cell counts came from reference gene primer amplification. This table comes from immunoSEQ multiplex PCR, and its TCRdb copy is limited to in-frame clones, with some not included. D and trimming were read from the DNA, whereas the V and J calls and clone size are those reported in that table. The sample consists of roughly 400,000 clones, about 87% of them appearing once. Seattle-derived patients entered the study during active infection and were followed longitudinally.

The source material was peripheral blood. J is TRBJ2-7 and V is TRBV5-1; weak D call: TRBD1 (6 bases). The clonotype originates from a woman in her sixties or seventies with COVID-19, enrolled during active disease. CDR3 sequence reads: CASSLEGGGPYEQYF. CDR3 in DNA: TGCGCCAGCAGCTTGGAAGGGGGTGGCCCCTACGAGCAGTACTTC.